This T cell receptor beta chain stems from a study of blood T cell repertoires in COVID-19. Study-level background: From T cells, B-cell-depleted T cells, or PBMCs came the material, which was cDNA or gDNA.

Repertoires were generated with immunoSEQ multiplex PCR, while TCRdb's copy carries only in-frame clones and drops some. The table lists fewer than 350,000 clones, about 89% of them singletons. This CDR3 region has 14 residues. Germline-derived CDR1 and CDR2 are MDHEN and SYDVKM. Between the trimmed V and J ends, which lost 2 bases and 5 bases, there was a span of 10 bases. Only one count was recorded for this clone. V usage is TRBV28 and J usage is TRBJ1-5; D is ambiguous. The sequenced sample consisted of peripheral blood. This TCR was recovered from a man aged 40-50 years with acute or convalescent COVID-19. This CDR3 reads CASSLSSVDQPQHF. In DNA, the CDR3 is TGTGCCAGCAGTTTAAGCAGCGTTGATCAGCCCCAGCATTTT.